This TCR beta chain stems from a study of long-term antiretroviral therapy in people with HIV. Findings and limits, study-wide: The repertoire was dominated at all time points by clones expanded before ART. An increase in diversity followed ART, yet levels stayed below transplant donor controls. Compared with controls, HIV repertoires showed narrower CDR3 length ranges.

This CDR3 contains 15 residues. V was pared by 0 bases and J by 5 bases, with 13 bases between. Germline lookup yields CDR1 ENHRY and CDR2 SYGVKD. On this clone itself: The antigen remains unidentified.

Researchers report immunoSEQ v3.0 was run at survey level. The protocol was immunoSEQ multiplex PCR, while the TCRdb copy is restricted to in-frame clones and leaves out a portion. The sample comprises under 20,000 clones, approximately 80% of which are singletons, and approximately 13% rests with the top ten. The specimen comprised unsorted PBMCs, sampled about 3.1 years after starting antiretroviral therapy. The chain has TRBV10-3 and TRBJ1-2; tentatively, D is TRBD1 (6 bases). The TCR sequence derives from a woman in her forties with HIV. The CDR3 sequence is CAISESTGRKYGYTF. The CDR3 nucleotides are TGTGCCATCAGTGAGTCTACAGGGAGAAAGTATGGCTACACCTTC.